This T cell receptor (beta chain) was retrieved from a study of early T cells in non-severe SARS-CoV-2 infection (dated by TCRdb to about 2021). As for the study more broadly: Because TCR sequencing was done on bulk RNA from unsorted whole blood, the alpha and beta chains could not be paired.

The library was produced with 5' RACE. Sequencing was carried out with a NextSeq 500. In the TCR library protocol, unique molecular identifiers were attached to individual cDNA molecules to correct for PCR bias and sequencing error. Sequencing covered both TCR alpha and beta chains, and within each sample the abundances of alpha and beta sequences were tightly co-correlated. In the paper's pipeline: Decombinator V4 was used to annotate TCR sequences for V gene, J gene and CDR3. Expanded TCRs were defined as changing significantly between any two time points under a Poisson model with p below 0.0001. TCR abundances were normalised to the total number of TCRs sequenced per sample and expressed as counts per million. MAIT TCRs were defined by TRAV1-2 paired with TRAJ12, TRAJ20 or TRAJ33, and iNKT TCRs by TRAV10 paired with TRAJ18. VDJdb, accessed 1 November 2021, was searched for CMV, EBV and SARS-CoV-2 annotated TCRs, excluding TCRs annotated for multiple antigens. The public reads were run again by TCRdb, first through fastp at Q25 and then through MiXCR, and only productive beta chains were kept. Rows matching on CDR3 protein sequence are summarized as one entry with the most common DNA and genes. For this entry, the V and J calls and clone size follow TCRdb and not the study's own pipeline. This sample has tens of thousands of distinct CDR3 sequences in its table, and approximately 12% of those were observed once. Of the sample, 3.9% is held by the ten largest clones.

The investigation overall reported the following: VDJdb matching was skewed toward anti-spike CD8 responses and likely underestimated virus-specific expansions by missing private and CD4 specificities.

CDR1 and CDR2 (SEHNR, FQNEAQ) derive from the germline V gene (reference sequence). From the cysteine through the phenylalanine, the CDR3 covers 15 amino acids. Of all the DNA, just the CDR3 is kept, 45 bases in frame from base 1. Cut back by 1 base and 3 bases, the V and J ends lie 9 bases apart. Comments on this clonotype: Its antigen specificity is not known. Base qualities are not recorded, but no much larger clone differs from it by a single base.

This was a case-control study nested in a cohort of healthcare workers in London, UK, who had nasopharyngeal swab PCR tests and blood samples taken every week. Healthcare workers were recruited during the week of the UK lockdown, between 23 and 31 March 2020, and followed weekly for up to roughly 15 weeks. The sample consisted of whole blood. This sequence uses TRBV7-9 and TRBJ1-4; no D gene can be assigned with confidence. The source of this sequence is an adult who was a healthcare worker with PCR-confirmed SARS-CoV-2 infection or an uninfected control (not recorded which). The CDR3 protein sequence reads: CASSLGTVANEKLFF. The base sequence is TGTGCCAGCAGCTTAGGAACAGTGGCTAATGAAAAACTGTTTTTT.